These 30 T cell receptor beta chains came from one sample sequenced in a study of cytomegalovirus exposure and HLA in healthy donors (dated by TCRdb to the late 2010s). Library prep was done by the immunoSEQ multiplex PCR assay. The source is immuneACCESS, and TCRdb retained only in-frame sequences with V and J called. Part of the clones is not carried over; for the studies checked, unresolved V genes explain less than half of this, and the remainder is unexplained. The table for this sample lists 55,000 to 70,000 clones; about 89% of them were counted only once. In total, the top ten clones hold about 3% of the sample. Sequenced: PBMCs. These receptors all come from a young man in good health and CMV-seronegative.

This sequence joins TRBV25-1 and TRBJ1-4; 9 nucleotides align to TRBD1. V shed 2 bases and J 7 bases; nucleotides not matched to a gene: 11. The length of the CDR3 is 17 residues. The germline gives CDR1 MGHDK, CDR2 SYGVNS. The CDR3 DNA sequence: TGTGCCAGCAGTGAAACAATCGGGACAGGGTTGAGTGAAAAACTGTTTTTT. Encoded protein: CASSETIGTGLSEKLFF.

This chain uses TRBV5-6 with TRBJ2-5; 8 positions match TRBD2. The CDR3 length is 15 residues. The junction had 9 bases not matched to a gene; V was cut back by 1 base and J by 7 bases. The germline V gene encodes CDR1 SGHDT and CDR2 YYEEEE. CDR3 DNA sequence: TGTGCCAGCAGCTTGAGGACCGGGAGGGCCGGGACCCAGTACTTC. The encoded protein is CASSLRTGRAGTQYF. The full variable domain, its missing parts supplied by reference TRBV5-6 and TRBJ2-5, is DAGVTQSPTHLIKTRGQQVTLRCSPKSGHDTVSWYQQALGQGPQFIFQYYEEEERQRGNFPDRFSGHQFPNYSSELNVNALLLGDSALYLCASSLRTGRAGTQYFGPGTRLLVL.

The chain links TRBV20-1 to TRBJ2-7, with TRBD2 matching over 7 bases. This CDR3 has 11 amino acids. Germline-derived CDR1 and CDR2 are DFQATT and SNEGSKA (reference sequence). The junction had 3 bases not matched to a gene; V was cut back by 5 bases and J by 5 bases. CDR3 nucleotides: TGCAGTGCTGGGGACTACCACGAGCAGTACTTC. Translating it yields CSAGDYHEQYF.

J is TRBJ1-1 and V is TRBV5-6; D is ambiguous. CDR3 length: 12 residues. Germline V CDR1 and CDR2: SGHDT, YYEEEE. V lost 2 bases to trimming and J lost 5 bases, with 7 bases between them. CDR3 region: CASSFKRTEAFF. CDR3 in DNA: TGTGCCAGCAGCTTTAAGCGAACTGAAGCTTTCTTT.

The DNA of the CDR3 is TGTGCCAGCAGCGCCCGAGTTGGCACTGAAGCTTTCTTT. This translates into CASSARVGTEAFF. The V call is TRBV9, the J call TRBJ1-1; no reliable D call. CDR1 and CDR2 (germline): SGDLS, YYNGEE. Trimming stripped 3 bases from V and 4 bases from J, with 10 bases between. This CDR3 spans 13 amino acids.

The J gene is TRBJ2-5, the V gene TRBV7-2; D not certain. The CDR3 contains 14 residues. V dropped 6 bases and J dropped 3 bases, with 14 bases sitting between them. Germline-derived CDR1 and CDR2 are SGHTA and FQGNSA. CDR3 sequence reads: CASSPSAAKETQYF. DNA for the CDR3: TGTGCCAGCAGTCCAAGCGCGGCAAAAGAGACCCAGTACTTC.

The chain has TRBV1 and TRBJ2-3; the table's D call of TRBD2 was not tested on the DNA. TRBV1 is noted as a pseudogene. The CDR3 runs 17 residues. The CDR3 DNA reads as TGCACCAGCAGCCAAGCGAAACCGGGAGGGTTCACAGATACGCAGTATTTT. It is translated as CTSSQAKPGGFTDTQYF.

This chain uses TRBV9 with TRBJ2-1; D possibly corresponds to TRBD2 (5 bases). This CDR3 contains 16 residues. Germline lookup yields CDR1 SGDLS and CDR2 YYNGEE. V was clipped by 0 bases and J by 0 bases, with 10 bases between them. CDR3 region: CASSVDGLASYNEQFF. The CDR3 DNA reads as TGTGCCAGCAGCGTAGACGGGCTAGCCTCCTACAATGAGCAGTTCTTC.

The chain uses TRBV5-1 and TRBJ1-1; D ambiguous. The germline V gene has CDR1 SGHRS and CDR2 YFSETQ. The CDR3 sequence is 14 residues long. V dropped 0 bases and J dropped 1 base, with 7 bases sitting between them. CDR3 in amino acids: CASSLDSGNTEAFF. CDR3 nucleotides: TGCGCCAGCAGCTTGGACTCAGGGAACACTGAAGCTTTCTTT. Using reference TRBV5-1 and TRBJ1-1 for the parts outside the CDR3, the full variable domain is KAGVTQTPRYLIKTRGQQVTLSCSPISGHRSVSWYQQTPGQGLQFLFEYFSETQRNKGNFPGRFSGRQFSNSRSEMNVSTLELGDSALYLCASSLDSGNTEAFFGQGTRLTVV.

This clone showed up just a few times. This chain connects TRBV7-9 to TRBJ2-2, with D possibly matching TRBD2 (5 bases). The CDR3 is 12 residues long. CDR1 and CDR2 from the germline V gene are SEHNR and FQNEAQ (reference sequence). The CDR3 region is CGHGRVTGELFF. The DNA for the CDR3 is TGTGGGCACGGGCGGGTCACCGGGGAGCTGTTTTTT.

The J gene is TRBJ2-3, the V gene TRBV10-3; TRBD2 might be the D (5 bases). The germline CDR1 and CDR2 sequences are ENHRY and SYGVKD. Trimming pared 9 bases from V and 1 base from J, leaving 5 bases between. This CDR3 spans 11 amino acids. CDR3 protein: CAMGGTDTQYF. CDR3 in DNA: TGTGCCATGGGAGGCACAGATACGCAGTATTTT.

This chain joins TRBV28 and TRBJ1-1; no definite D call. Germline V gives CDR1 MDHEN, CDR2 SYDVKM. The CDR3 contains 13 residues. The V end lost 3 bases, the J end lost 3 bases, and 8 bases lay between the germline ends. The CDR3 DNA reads TGTGCCAGCAGTTTGAGACGGGACACTGAAGCTTTCTTT. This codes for CASSLRRDTEAFF.

Here the CDR3 reads CASARGPGGNTIYF. DNA for the CDR3: TGCGCCAGCGCCAGGGGGCCGGGTGGAAACACCATATATTTT. This chain uses TRBV4-3 with TRBJ1-3; the match to TRBD1 covers 8 bases. The length of the CDR3 is 14 residues. Per germline, CDR1 LGHNA and CDR2 YSLEER. V gave up 8 bases and J gave up 3 bases; unmatched junction bases: 6.

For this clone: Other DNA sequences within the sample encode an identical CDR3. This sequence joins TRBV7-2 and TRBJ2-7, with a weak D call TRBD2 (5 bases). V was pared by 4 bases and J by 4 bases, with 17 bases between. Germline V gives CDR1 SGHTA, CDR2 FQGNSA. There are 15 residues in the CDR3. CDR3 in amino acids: CASSSTSGVRYEQYF. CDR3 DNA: TGTGCCAGCAGCTCCACCTCCGGGGTCAGGTACGAGCAGTACTTC.

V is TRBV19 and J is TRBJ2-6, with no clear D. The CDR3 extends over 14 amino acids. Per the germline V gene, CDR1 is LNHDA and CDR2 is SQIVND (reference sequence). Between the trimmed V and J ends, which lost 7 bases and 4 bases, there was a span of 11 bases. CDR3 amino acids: CASTLFRGANVLTF. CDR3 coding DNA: TGTGCCAGTACCCTCTTTCGGGGGGCCAACGTCCTGACTTTC.

The CDR3 bases are TGTGCCAGCAGTGGAACTACCGGGACTAGCGGGACCTACGAGCAGTACTTC. Its protein product is CASSGTTGTSGTYEQYF. The chain joins TRBV28 to TRBJ2-7; 13 bases are a match to TRBD2. Germline V CDR1 and CDR2: MDHEN, SYDVKM. V shed 5 bases, J shed 2 bases, and the junction held 9 bases outside the gene matches. The CDR3 covers 17 residues.

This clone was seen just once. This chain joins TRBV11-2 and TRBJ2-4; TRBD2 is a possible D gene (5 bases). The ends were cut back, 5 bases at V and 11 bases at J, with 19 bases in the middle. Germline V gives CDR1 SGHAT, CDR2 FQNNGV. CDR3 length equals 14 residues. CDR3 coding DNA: TGTGCCAGCAGCCCACCAGAGCGGACCCCTCTTCAGTACTTC. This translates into CASSPPERTPLQYF.

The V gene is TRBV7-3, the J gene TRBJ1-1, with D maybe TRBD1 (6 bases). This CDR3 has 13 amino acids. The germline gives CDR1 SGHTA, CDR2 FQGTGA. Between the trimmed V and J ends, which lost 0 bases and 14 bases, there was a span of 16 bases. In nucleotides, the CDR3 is TGTGCCAGCAGCTTAACGCCGGGACACGATTTGTTCTTT. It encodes CASSLTPGHDLFF.

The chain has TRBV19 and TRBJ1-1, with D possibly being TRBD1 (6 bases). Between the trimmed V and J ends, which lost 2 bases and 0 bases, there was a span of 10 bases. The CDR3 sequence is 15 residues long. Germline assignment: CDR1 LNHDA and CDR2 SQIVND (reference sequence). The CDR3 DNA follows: TGTGCCAGTAGTATATTTGGGGGCGTGAACACTGAAGCTTTCTTT. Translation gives CASSIFGGVNTEAFF.

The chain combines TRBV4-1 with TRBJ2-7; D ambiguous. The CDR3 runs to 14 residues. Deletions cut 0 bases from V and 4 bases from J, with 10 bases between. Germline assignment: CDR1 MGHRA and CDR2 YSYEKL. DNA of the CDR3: TGCGCCAGCAGCCAAGAGAACACCGAATACGAGCAGTACTTC. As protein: CASSQENTEYEQYF.

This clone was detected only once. The CDR3 is CAWSVLVPGGDQFF. The DNA of the CDR3 is TGTGCCTGGAGTGTACTGGTCCCCGGGGGGGATCAGTTCTTC. The V and J genes are TRBV30 and TRBJ2-1; 8 nucleotides agree with TRBD2. Per the germline V gene, CDR1 is GTSNPN and CDR2 is SVGIG (reference sequence). Unmatched junction bases numbered 11, after V lost 0 bases and J lost 13 bases. This CDR3 is built from 14 residues.

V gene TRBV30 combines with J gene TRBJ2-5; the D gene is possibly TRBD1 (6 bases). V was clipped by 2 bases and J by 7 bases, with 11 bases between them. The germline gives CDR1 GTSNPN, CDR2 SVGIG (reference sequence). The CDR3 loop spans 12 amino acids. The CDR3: CAWSTGLGTQYF. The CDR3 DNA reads TGTGCCTGGAGTACAGGGTTGGGGACCCAGTACTTC. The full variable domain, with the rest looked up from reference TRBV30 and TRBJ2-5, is SQTIHQWPATLVQPVGSPLSLECTVEGTSNPNLYWYRQAAGRGLQLLFYSVGIGQISSEVPQNLSASRPQDRQFILSSKKLLLSDSGFYLCAWSTGLGTQYFGPGTRLLVL.

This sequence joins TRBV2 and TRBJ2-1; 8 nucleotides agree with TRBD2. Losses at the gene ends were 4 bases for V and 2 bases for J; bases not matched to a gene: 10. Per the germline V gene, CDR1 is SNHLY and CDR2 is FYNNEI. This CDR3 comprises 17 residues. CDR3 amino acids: CASSGPSREDPYNEQFF. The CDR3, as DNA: TGTGCCAGCAGTGGCCCCTCGCGGGAGGATCCCTACAATGAGCAGTTCTTC.

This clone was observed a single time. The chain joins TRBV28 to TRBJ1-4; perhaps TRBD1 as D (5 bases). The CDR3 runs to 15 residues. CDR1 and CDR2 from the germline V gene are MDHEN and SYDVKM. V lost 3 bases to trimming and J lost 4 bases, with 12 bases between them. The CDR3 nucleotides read TGTGCCAGCAGTTTCCCGACAGCCTTTAATGAAAAACTGTTTTTT. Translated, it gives CASSFPTAFNEKLFF. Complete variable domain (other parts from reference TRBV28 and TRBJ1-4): DVKVTQSSRYLVKRTGEKVFLECVQDMDHENMFWYRQDPGLGLRLIYFSYDVKMKEKGDIPEGYSVSREKKERFSLILESASTNQTSMYLCASSFPTAFNEKLFFGSGTQLSVL.

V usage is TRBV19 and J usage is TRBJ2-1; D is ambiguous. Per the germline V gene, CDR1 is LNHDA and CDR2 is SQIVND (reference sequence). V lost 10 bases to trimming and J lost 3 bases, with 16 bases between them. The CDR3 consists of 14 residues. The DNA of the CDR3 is TGTGCCACCCGCGTCTCCGTGTTCTACAATGAGCAGTTCTTC. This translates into CATRVSVFYNEQFF. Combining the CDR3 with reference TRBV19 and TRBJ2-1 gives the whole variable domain DGGITQSPKYLFRKEGQNVTLSCEQNLNHDAMYWYRQDPGQGLRLIYYSQIVNDFQKGDIAEGYSVSREKKESFPLTVTSAQKNPTAFYLCATRVSVFYNEQFFGPGTRLTVL.

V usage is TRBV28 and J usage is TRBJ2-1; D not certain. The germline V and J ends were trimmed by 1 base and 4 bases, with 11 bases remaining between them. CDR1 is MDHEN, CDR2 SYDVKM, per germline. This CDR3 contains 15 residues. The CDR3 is CASSLLASRYNEQFF. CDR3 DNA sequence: TGTGCCAGCAGTTTATTGGCTAGTCGGTACAATGAGCAGTTCTTC.

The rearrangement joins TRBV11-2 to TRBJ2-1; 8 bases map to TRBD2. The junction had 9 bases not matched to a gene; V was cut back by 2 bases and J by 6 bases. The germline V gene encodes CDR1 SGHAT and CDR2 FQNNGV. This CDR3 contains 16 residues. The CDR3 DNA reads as TGTGCCAGCAGCTTATGGGGTAGCGGGACGATCAATGAGCAGTTCTTC. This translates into CASSLWGSGTINEQFF.

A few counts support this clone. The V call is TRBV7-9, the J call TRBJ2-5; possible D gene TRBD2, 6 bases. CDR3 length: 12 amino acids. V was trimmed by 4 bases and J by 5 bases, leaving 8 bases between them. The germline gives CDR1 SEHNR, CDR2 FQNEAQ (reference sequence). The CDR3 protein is CASSSGGETQYF. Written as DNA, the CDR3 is TGTGCCAGCAGCTCCGGAGGGGAGACCCAGTACTTC. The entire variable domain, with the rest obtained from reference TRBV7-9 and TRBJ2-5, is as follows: DTGVSQNPRHKITKRGQNVTFRCDPISEHNRLYWYRQTLGQGPEFLTYFQNEAQLEKSRLLSDRFSAERPKGSFSTLEIQRTEQGDSAMYLCASSSGGETQYFGPGTRLLVL.

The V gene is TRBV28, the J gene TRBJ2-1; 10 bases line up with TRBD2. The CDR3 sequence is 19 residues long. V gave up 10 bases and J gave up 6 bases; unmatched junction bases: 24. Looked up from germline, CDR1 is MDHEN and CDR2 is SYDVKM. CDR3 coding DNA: TGTGCCACCCTTACCCCCAGCGGGACTAGCGCTCCACCGAGCAATGAGCAGTTCTTC. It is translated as CATLTPSGTSAPPSNEQFF.

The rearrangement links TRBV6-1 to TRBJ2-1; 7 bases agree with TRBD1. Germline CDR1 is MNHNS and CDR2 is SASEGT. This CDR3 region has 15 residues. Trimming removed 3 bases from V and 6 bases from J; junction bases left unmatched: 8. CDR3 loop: CASSDGTAVSNEQFF. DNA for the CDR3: TGTGCCAGCAGTGATGGGACAGCCGTCTCCAATGAGCAGTTCTTC.